This paragraph reports one T cell receptor (beta chain). What it binds is not known. This same CDR3 is encoded by further DNA sequences in the sample. This entry is derived from a study of beta chain features in type 1 diabetes. Background on the study: The study examined some 110,000,000 sorted cells across all samples.

Between the trimmed V and J ends, which lost 3 bases and 7 bases, there was a span of 10 bases. In germline, CDR1 is LNHDA, CDR2 SQIVND (reference sequence). This CDR3 contains 13 residues. Study-level results: Fewer insertions but more deletions were seen at VDJ junctions in type 1 diabetes patients. Naive, central memory and regulatory TCRB repertoires appeared more similar among patients than healthy donors.

Expressed TCRB transcripts were sequenced because the entire RNA isolate underwent reverse transcription. Using immunoSEQ multiplex PCR, the repertoire was profiled, and TCRdb retains in-frame clones only, with some absent. The top ten clones hold about 0.02% of a sample with 900,000 or so clones, about a sixth of them seen once. Sequenced input: naive CD4+ T cells from blood. This TCR was recovered from a young woman in good health. The chain employs TRBV19 and TRBJ1-5, with D perhaps TRBD1 (5 bases). CDR3 coding DNA: TGTGCCAGTAGTATTTCAGGGTTCCAGCCCCAGCATTTT. Protein: CASSISGFQPQHF.